This TCR beta chain was profiled in a study of cytomegalovirus exposure and HLA in healthy donors. Overall study findings and caveats: Altogether, some 170 TCR beta chains were recorded as cytomegalovirus-associated. The authors confirmed in vitro that three CMV-associated chains were specific for CMV antigens. The majority of TCR sequences were rare, yet some public TCRs appeared in many donors.

Details on this clone: Its target is not known.

V shed 5 bases and J 6 bases; nucleotides not matched to a gene: 6. In germline, CDR1 is SGHDN, CDR2 FVKESK. There are 14 residues in the CDR3. Generated by immunoSEQ multiplex PCR, the TCRdb table keeps only in-frame clones and is missing some. The sample shows over 150,000 clones, around 83% of them seen only once. Sequencing was performed on PBMCs. The V gene is TRBV14, the J gene TRBJ2-1; 8 bases line up with TRBD1. This receptor was identified in a young woman in good health and CMV-seropositive. In DNA form, the CDR3 reads TGTGCCAGCAGCTCCGGGACAGGTTCCAATGAGCAGTTCTTC. It yields the protein CASSSGTGSNEQFF.